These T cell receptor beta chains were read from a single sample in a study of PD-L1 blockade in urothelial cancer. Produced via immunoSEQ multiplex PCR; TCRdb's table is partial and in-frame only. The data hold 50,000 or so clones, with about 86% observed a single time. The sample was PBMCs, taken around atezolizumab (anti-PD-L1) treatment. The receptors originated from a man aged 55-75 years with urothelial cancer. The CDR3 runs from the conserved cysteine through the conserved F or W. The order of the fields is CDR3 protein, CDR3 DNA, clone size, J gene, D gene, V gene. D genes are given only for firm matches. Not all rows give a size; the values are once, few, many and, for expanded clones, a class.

CATGLAINEQFF	TGTGCCACCGGACTAGCTATCAATGAGCAGTTCTTC	NA	TRBJ2-1	TRBD2	TRBV10-3
CSVGETGNNEKLFF	TGCAGCGTAGGGGAAACAGGAAATAATGAAAAACTGTTTTTT	NA	TRBJ1-4	NA	TRBV29-1
CAWQISGNTIYF	TGTGCCTGGCAGATCTCTGGAAACACCATATATTTT	NA	TRBJ1-3	NA	TRBV30
CATSREFAGNYGYTF	TGTGCCACCAGCAGAGAATTTGCGGGAAACTATGGCTACACCTTC	NA	TRBJ1-2	NA	TRBV15
CASSIFDATGREYSLHF	TGTGCCAGTAGTATATTCGACGCTACCGGGAGGGAATATTCCCTCCACTTT	NA	TRBJ1-6	NA	TRBV19
CASSLDNQQPQHF	TGTGCCAGCAGCTTAGACAATCAACAGCCCCAGCATTTT	NA	TRBJ1-5	NA	TRBV5-4
CASSFRLAGQETQYF	TGTGCCAGCAGTTTCCGACTAGCGGGACAAGAGACCCAGTACTTC	NA	TRBJ2-5	TRBD2	TRBV6-6
CASSRQGQSTEAFF	TGTGCCAGCAGCCGGCAGGGACAGTCCACTGAAGCTTTCTTT	NA	TRBJ1-1	TRBD1	TRBV7-2
CASTPGGPSNEKLFF	TGCGCCAGCACCCCCGGAGGGCCGTCTAATGAAAAACTGTTTTTT	NA	TRBJ1-4	NA	TRBV10-1
CASSLTLDSRFHNEQFF	TGTGCCAGCTCACTAACCCTCGACTCCCGGTTCCACAATGAGCAGTTCTTC	NA	TRBJ2-1	NA	TRBV18
CASNTGDPNTGELFF	TGCGCCAGCAACACAGGGGACCCGAACACCGGGGAGCTGTTTTTT	NA	TRBJ2-2	TRBD1	TRBV5-1
CASSLVGTAQFF	TGTGCCAGCAGCTTAGTGGGGACAGCGCAGTTCTTC	NA	TRBJ2-1	TRBD1	TRBV7-2
CASSSTPPGLGEKLFF	TGTGCCAGCAGTTCCACCCCTCCGGGGTTGGGAGAAAAACTGTTTTTT	NA	TRBJ1-4	NA	TRBV28
CASSRRLAGNTGELFF	TGCGCCAGCAGCCGACGACTAGCGGGGAACACCGGGGAGCTGTTTTTT	NA	TRBJ2-2	TRBD2	TRBV5-1
CASSSMTGFSGANVLTF	TGCGCCAGCAGCTCGATGACGGGGTTCTCTGGGGCCAACGTCCTGACTTTC	NA	TRBJ2-6	NA	TRBV5-1
CASSPRTSVGGEQYF	TGTGCCAGCTCACCCAGGACATCGGTGGGGGGCGAGCAGTACTTC	NA	TRBJ2-7	NA	TRBV18
CAWRDRNTEAFF	TGTGCCTGGAGGGACAGAAACACTGAAGCTTTCTTT	NA	TRBJ1-1	NA	TRBV30
CASSMGTSTENTEAFF	TGTGCCAGTAGTATGGGGACTAGCACGGAGAACACTGAAGCTTTCTTT	NA	TRBJ1-1	NA	TRBV19
CASSSQTSGGGTGELFF	TGTGCTAGCAGCTCACAAACTAGCGGAGGGGGAACCGGGGAGCTGTTTTTT	NA	TRBJ2-2	TRBD2	TRBV7-7
CASSLRQGSGNTIYF	TGTGCCAGCAGCCTCCGACAGGGCTCTGGAAACACCATATATTTT	NA	TRBJ1-3	TRBD1	TRBV11-2
CASRKDRGGKTQYF	TGTGCCAGCAGAAAGGACAGGGGTGGAAAGACCCAGTACTTC	NA	TRBJ2-5	TRBD1	TRBV7-8
CASSLSVQGANYGYTF	TGCGCCAGCAGCTTGTCCGTACAGGGAGCTAACTATGGCTACACCTTC	NA	TRBJ1-2	NA	TRBV5-1
CASSTRTGGHEQYF	TGTGCCAGCAGCACCCGGACAGGGGGCCACGAGCAGTACTTC	NA	TRBJ2-7	TRBD1	TRBV11-1
CASSLTQNTGELFF	TGTGCCAGCAGCCTGACTCAGAACACCGGGGAGCTGTTTTTT	NA	TRBJ2-2	NA	TRBV9
CASSYSSKRGWPQHF	TGTGCCAGCAGTTACTCGAGTAAGAGGGGGTGGCCCCAGCATTTT	few	TRBJ1-5	NA	TRBV6-5
CASGRQGRIQETQYF	TGTGCCAGCGGAAGGCAGGGAAGGATCCAAGAGACCCAGTACTTC	NA	TRBJ2-5	NA	TRBV27
CASSQGGGQIYEQYF	TGCGCCAGCAGCCAAGGTGGGGGACAGATCTACGAGCAGTACTTC	NA	TRBJ2-7	TRBD1	TRBV4-1
CASSLGWTGNNSPLHF	TGCGCCAGCAGCTTGGGCTGGACAGGGAATAATTCACCCCTCCACTTT	NA	TRBJ1-6	TRBD1	TRBV5-1
CASSETPGQGPNYGYTF	TGTGCCAGCAGTGAGACCCCGGGACAGGGACCTAACTATGGCTACACCTTC	NA	TRBJ1-2	TRBD1	TRBV6-1
CASGLGHGAEEAFF	TGTGCTAGTGGTTTGGGCCATGGGGCAGAGGAAGCTTTCTTT	NA	TRBJ1-1	NA	TRBV12-5
CASSKTGSSYEQYF	TGTGCCAGCTCTAAGACAGGGAGCTCCTACGAGCAGTACTTC	NA	TRBJ2-7	TRBD1	TRBV18
CASSTGPSLYEQYF	TGTGCCAGCTCGACAGGGCCCTCCCTCTACGAGCAGTACTTC	once	TRBJ2-7	TRBD1	TRBV6-1
CASSEALPGLAGPQFF	TGTGCCAGCAGTGAAGCATTGCCGGGACTAGCGGGTCCTCAGTTCTTC	NA	TRBJ2-1	TRBD2	TRBV6-1
CASSRQGSNEKLFF	TGTGCCAGCAGTCGACAGGGTTCTAATGAAAAACTGTTTTTT	NA	TRBJ1-4	TRBD1	TRBV27
CASSGVTSGGDSYNEQFF	TGTGCCAGCAGTGGGGTGACTAGCGGGGGGGACTCCTACAATGAGCAGTTCTTC	NA	TRBJ2-1	TRBD2	TRBV25-1
CASSIGTPNTIYF	TGTGCCAGCAGCATCGGGACTCCCAACACCATATATTTT	once	TRBJ1-3	NA	TRBV7-2
CASSPEGRTEAFF	TGTGCCAGCTCACCAGAGGGTAGAACTGAAGCTTTCTTT	NA	TRBJ1-1	NA	TRBV18